The next 31 T cell receptor beta chains were all read from a single sample in a study of blood T cell repertoires in COVID-19. Method: immunoSEQ multiplex PCR; TCRdb's copy keeps in-frame clones and lacks some. This table has over 80,000 clones, 79% appearing once. Sequencing was performed on peripheral blood. The origin of the receptors is an elderly woman with active or convalescent COVID-19.

For this clone: This CDR3 is also generated by other DNA sequences in the sample. The chain combines TRBV29-1 with TRBJ2-7; the match to TRBD1 covers 7 bases. Germline CDR1 SQVTM, CDR2 ANQGSEA. V shed 1 base, J shed 2 bases, and the junction held 2 bases outside the gene matches. The CDR3 loop spans 13 amino acids. CDR3 in DNA: TGCAGCGTTGAAGGTCAGGGGGCCTACGAGCAGTACTTC. This codes for CSVEGQGAYEQYF.

The chain joins TRBV11-2 to TRBJ1-1; 10 bases align to TRBD1. The J segment lost 13 bases and the V segment lost 1 base, leaving 12 bases of the junction unmatched. Germline lookup yields CDR1 SGHAT and CDR2 FQNNGV. This CDR3 spans 15 amino acids. CDR3 nucleotide sequence: TGTGCCAGCAGCTTAGCGTACCGGGACAGGGGACTCGTTTTCTTT. Amino acid sequence: CASSLAYRDRGLVFF.

The V and J genes are TRBV24-1 and TRBJ2-3; perhaps TRBD2 as D (5 bases). Deletions cut 0 bases from V and 0 bases from J, with 9 bases between. CDR1 is KGHDR and CDR2 is SFDVKD in the germline V gene. This CDR3 region has 16 residues. The CDR3 region is CATSDLHGLSTDTQYF. CDR3 coding DNA: TGTGCCACCAGTGATTTGCATGGACTGAGCACAGATACGCAGTATTTT.

The sample holds one count of this clone. The chain carries TRBV19 and TRBJ1-5, with TRBD1 matching over 9 bases. Germline lookup yields CDR1 LNHDA and CDR2 SQIVND (reference sequence). V dropped 6 bases and J dropped 11; count of bases not matched to a gene: 11. There are 14 residues in the CDR3. The CDR3: CASRDRGPDGAQHF. For the CDR3, the DNA is TGTGCCAGTAGGGACAGGGGCCCCGATGGGGCCCAGCATTTT.

The chain links TRBV28 to TRBJ1-5; D remains unclear. From germline, CDR1 is MDHEN and CDR2 SYDVKM. V lost 6 bases and J lost 6, with 9 bases in between. The CDR3 has 12 amino acids. The CDR3 DNA reads as TGTGCCAGCAGCCCCCCAGGTCAGCCCCAGCATTTT. Translated: CASSPPGQPQHF.

The chain has TRBV9 and TRBJ2-3, with 8 nucleotides matching TRBD1. This CDR3 is built from 16 residues. Per the germline V gene, CDR1 is SGDLS and CDR2 is YYNGEE. V lost 7 bases and J lost 4; bases outside the gene matches: 14. The CDR3 spells CASSRRGQTGADTQYF. The CDR3 DNA reads TGTGCCAGCTCACGTAGGGGGCAGACAGGGGCAGATACGCAGTATTTT.

The V and J genes are TRBV18 and TRBJ1-3, with D unresolved. Looked up from germline, CDR1 is KGHSH and CDR2 is LQKENI. The CDR3 loop spans 15 amino acids. The ends were cut back, 1 base at V and 0 bases at J, with 7 bases in the middle. CDR3 amino acids: CASSPRELSGNTIYF. DNA for the CDR3: TGTGCCAGCTCACCACGGGAGCTCTCTGGAAACACCATATATTTT. The full variable domain, its missing parts supplied by reference TRBV18 and TRBJ1-3, is NAGVMQNPRHLVRRRGQEARLRCSPMKGHSHVYWYRQLPEEGLKFMVYLQKENIIDESGMPKERFSAEFPKEGPSILRIQQVVRGDSAAYFCASSPRELSGNTIYFGEGSWLTVV.

The V and J genes are TRBV7-3 and TRBJ1-1; D unresolved. Trimming pared 1 base from V and 1 base from J, leaving 4 bases between. The CDR3 length is 13 residues. Germline lookup yields CDR1 SGHTA and CDR2 FQGTGA. CDR3 sequence reads: CASSLRGNTEAFF. The DNA of the CDR3 is TGTGCCAGCAGCTTAAGAGGGAACACTGAAGCTTTCTTT.

The chain recombines TRBV5-4 with TRBJ2-6, with 7 positions matching TRBD1. V lost 4 bases, J lost 2 bases, and 3 bases stayed unmatched. The CDR3 extends over 15 amino acids. The germline V gene encodes CDR1 SGHNT and CDR2 YYREEE (reference sequence). The CDR3 spells CASSITGAGANVLTF. The CDR3 coding sequence is TGTGCCAGCAGCATTACAGGGGCTGGGGCCAACGTCCTGACTTTC.

The chain is built from TRBV19 and TRBJ2-1; perhaps TRBD1 as D (5 bases). This CDR3 has 14 amino acids. V lost 8 bases and J lost 7, with 18 bases in between. Per the germline V gene, CDR1 is LNHDA and CDR2 is SQIVND (reference sequence). The CDR3 spells CASGMGRVLNEQFF. The CDR3 DNA is TGTGCCAGTGGCATGGGCAGGGTGTTGAATGAGCAGTTCTTC.

The gene calls are TRBV13 and TRBJ1-4; TRBD1 matches at 9 bases. J lost 7 bases, V lost 5 bases, and 11 bases had no gene match. CDR1 is PRHDT, CDR2 FYEKMQ, per germline (reference sequence). The CDR3 is 16 residues long. The CDR3: CASSLAAGTGLEKLFF. The DNA of the CDR3 is TGTGCCAGCAGCCTCGCCGCGGGGACAGGGCTTGAAAAACTGTTTTTT.

This chain links TRBV2 with TRBJ1-5; tentative D call: TRBD1 (5 bases). V was cut by 5 bases and J by 11 bases, with 10 bases left in between. This CDR3 spans 11 amino acids. Germline loops: CDR1 SNHLY, CDR2 FYNNEI. In DNA form, the CDR3 reads TGTGCCAGCAGTTCACAGGTTACCCAGCATTTT. This translates into CASSSQVTQHF.

This clone has a handful of counts. The rearrangement links TRBV4-3 to TRBJ2-1; D is uncertain. CDR3 length: 16 residues. Germline CDR1 and CDR2: LGHNA and YSLEER. Trimming left V 1 base short and J 3 bases short, with 13 bases between. In DNA, the CDR3 is TGCGCCAGCAGCCAAGGGCTCCGCGGCGGCTACAATGAGCAGTTCTTC. This sequence encodes CASSQGLRGGYNEQFF.

This clone was recorded once. This chain joins TRBV15 and TRBJ2-5; 9 bases fit TRBD2. CDR1 is LNHNV and CDR2 is YYDKDF in the germline V gene (reference sequence). This CDR3 has 15 residues. V lost 3 bases to trimming and J lost 1 base; unmatched junction nucleotides: 3. CDR3 sequence (DNA): TGTGCCACCAGCAGTCTAGCGGGGCCCCAAGAGACCCAGTACTTC. Translation: CATSSLAGPQETQYF. Full variable domain (rest looked up from reference TRBV15 and TRBJ2-5): DAMVIQNPRYQVTQFGKPVTLSCSQTLNHNVMYWYQQKSSQAPKLLFHYYDKDFNNEADTPDNFQSRRPNTSFCFLDIRSPGLGDTAMYLCATSSLAGPQETQYFGPGTRLLVL.

This clone was seen once. V usage is TRBV28 and J usage is TRBJ1-5; maybe TRBD1 (5 bases). Deletions cut 6 bases from V and 0 bases from J, with 12 bases between. Germline-derived CDR1 and CDR2 are MDHEN and SYDVKM. CDR3 length: 15 residues. For the CDR3, the DNA is TGTGCCAGCAGCCTCCGGACAAGTAGCAATCAGCCCCAGCATTTT. It translates to CASSLRTSSNQPQHF.

The rearrangement links TRBV19 to TRBJ2-6; D perhaps matches TRBD2 (6 bases). The CDR3 contains 18 residues. V was pared by 6 bases and J by 2 bases, with 20 bases between. Germline loops: CDR1 LNHDA, CDR2 SQIVND (reference sequence). CDR3 bases: TGTGCCAGTAGCCCGAAAGCGGGCGGACCTACTGGGGCCAACGTCCTGACTTTC. Protein sequence: CASSPKAGGPTGANVLTF.

The chain has TRBV7-8 and TRBJ2-7; D possibly corresponds to TRBD1 (5 bases). This CDR3 has 15 residues. V was clipped by 4 bases and J by 3 bases, with 16 bases between them. Germline loops: CDR1 SGHVS, CDR2 FQNEAQ. The CDR3 DNA is TGTGCCAGCAGCTCGGGTATCGGGCAGGGCTACGAGCAGTACTTC. This encodes CASSSGIGQGYEQYF.

The chain joins TRBV5-4 to TRBJ2-2; 8 bases fit TRBD1. V lost 0 bases and J lost 5; bases outside the gene matches: 3. Per the germline V gene, CDR1 is SGHNT and CDR2 is YYREEE (reference sequence). The CDR3 covers 15 residues. Written as DNA, the CDR3 is TGTGCCAGCAGCTTGGGGACAGGGTATACCGGGGAGCTGTTTTTT. Its translation: CASSLGTGYTGELFF.

The genes are TRBV19 and TRBJ2-5; 8 positions agree with TRBD1. The V segment lost 6 bases and the J segment 5 bases; nucleotides outside the gene matches: 8. The CDR3 consists of 14 residues. Per germline, CDR1 LNHDA and CDR2 SQIVND (reference sequence). CDR3 in DNA: TGTGCCAGTAGCCCGACAGGGGTAGTGGAGACCCAGTACTTC. Translating it yields CASSPTGVVETQYF.

The chain combines TRBV7-2 with TRBJ2-1; TRBD1 agrees at 7 bases. This CDR3 is 15 amino acids long. V shed 5 bases, J shed 6 bases, and the junction held 10 bases outside the gene matches. Germline CDR1 SGHTA, CDR2 FQGNSA. In DNA form, the CDR3 reads TGTGCCAGCAGCACTGCCGGGACAGTAGGCAATGAGCAGTTCTTC. Translating gives CASSTAGTVGNEQFF. Full variable domain (missing parts from reference TRBV7-2 and TRBJ2-1): GAGVSQSPSNKVTEKGKDVELRCDPISGHTALYWYRQSLGQGLEFLIYFQGNSAPDKSGLPSDRFSAERTGGSVSTLTIQRTQQEDSAVYLCASSTAGTVGNEQFFGPGTRLTVL.

V and J are TRBV11-2 and TRBJ2-7; TRBD2 agrees at 8 bases. The germline V gene encodes CDR1 SGHAT and CDR2 FQNNGV. Trimming cost V 4 bases and J 7 bases; bases outside gene matches: 18. The CDR3 consists of 17 residues. The CDR3, as DNA: TGTGCCAGCAGCTCCCCCCTCCGGGGTAGCGGGATGAGAGAGCAGTACTTC. Translation gives CASSSPLRGSGMREQYF.

The chain joins TRBV18 to TRBJ1-6, with a possible D match to TRBD1 (6 bases). Germline assignment: CDR1 KGHSH and CDR2 LQKENI. The CDR3 totals 15 residues. V gave up 3 bases and J gave up 13 bases, with 19 bases separating them. The CDR3 sequence is CASSPRDIELSPLHF. The CDR3 DNA follows: TGTGCCAGCTCACCCCGGGACATCGAGCTCTCCCCCCTCCACTTT.

V is TRBV5-5 and J is TRBJ2-6, with D possibly TRBD2 on 5 matching bases. The CDR3 totals 16 residues. In germline, CDR1 is SGHKS, CDR2 YYEKEE (reference sequence). Between the trimmed V and J ends, which lost 0 bases and 6 bases, there was a span of 13 bases. CDR3 region: CASSLGRSGEANVLTF. CDR3 sequence (DNA): TGTGCCAGCAGCTTGGGGCGGTCCGGGGAGGCCAACGTCCTGACTTTC.

This chain joins TRBV5-1 and TRBJ2-1; 9 bases are a match to TRBD2. Germline CDR1 is SGHRS and CDR2 is YFSETQ. CDR3 size: 14 residues. V shed 4 bases and J 6 bases; nucleotides not matched to a gene: 5. This CDR3 reads CASSGGTSPNEQFF. CDR3 nucleotide sequence: TGCGCCAGCAGCGGGGGGACTAGCCCCAATGAGCAGTTCTTC.

The V gene is TRBV25-1, the J gene TRBJ2-2, with 9 bases lining up with TRBD1. V lost 7 bases and J lost 3; bases outside the gene matches: 3. The germline CDR1 and CDR2 sequences are MGHDK and SYGVNS. There are 14 residues in the CDR3. The CDR3 DNA reads as TGTGCCAGCACCAGGACAGGGGACACCGGGGAGCTGTTTTTT. It is translated as CASTRTGDTGELFF.

This clone appeared once. The chain combines TRBV27 with TRBJ2-1; 8 nucleotides agree with TRBD2. With V trimmed by 3 bases and J by 7 bases, 20 bases remained unmatched. CDR3 length: 19 amino acids. Germline assignment: CDR1 MNHEY and CDR2 SMNVEV (reference sequence). CDR3 DNA: TGTGCCAGCAGTTTTGACGGCCTAGCGGGTACCACGCGCGGGAATGAGCAGTTCTTC. This gives the protein CASSFDGLAGTTRGNEQFF.

The chain is built from TRBV25-1 and TRBJ2-7, with 8 positions matching TRBD1. V gave up 4 bases and J gave up 2 bases; unmatched junction bases: 7. This CDR3 is 15 amino acids long. The germline V gene has CDR1 MGHDK and CDR2 SYGVNS. The CDR3 spells CASSAPGQDAYEQYF. The CDR3 DNA reads as TGTGCCAGCAGTGCCCCGGGACAGGACGCCTACGAGCAGTACTTC.

V gene TRBV7-9 combines with J gene TRBJ1-5, with 7 positions matching TRBD1. CDR1 and CDR2 (germline): SEHNR, FQNEAQ (reference sequence). The CDR3 extends over 13 amino acids. The ends lost 2 bases at V and 5 bases at J; junction bases unmatched: 0. The DNA for the CDR3 is TGTGCCAGCAGCTTAACAGGGGATCAGCCCCAGCATTTT. As protein: CASSLTGDQPQHF.

With respect to this clone: The junction shows a germline mismatch at one end, possibly a read error. The rearrangement links TRBV5-1 to TRBJ1-6, with 7 bases lining up with TRBD1. This CDR3 contains 15 residues. CDR1 and CDR2 from the germline V gene are SGHRS and YFSETQ. For the CDR3, the DNA is TGTGCCAGCAGCCCCGATCAGGGGGTTAATTCACCCCTCCACTTT. The encoded protein is CASSPDQGVNSPLHF.

The V and J genes are TRBV7-9 and TRBJ2-3, with 8 bases that match TRBD1. The CDR3 has 15 amino acids. Losses at the gene ends were 1 base for V and 2 bases for J; bases not matched to a gene: 2. The germline gives CDR1 SEHNR, CDR2 FQNEAQ (reference sequence). CDR3 sequence (DNA): TGTGCCAGCAGCTTAGAGGGACAGGCCACAGATACGCAGTATTTT. The encoded protein is CASSLEGQATDTQYF.

The chain uses TRBV27 and TRBJ2-5, with D possibly matching TRBD1 (6 bases). The CDR3 consists of 13 residues. V lost 2 bases, J lost 4 bases, and 8 bases lay in between. The germline CDR1 and CDR2 sequences are MNHEY and SMNVEV (reference sequence). The CDR3 DNA is TGTGCCAGCAGTTTAGAGGGGGTAGAGACCCAGTACTTC. Its translation: CASSLEGVETQYF.